This TCR beta chain was sequenced during a study of naive and memory T cell subsets. Study observations and caveats: Naive repertoires, especially CD8, held a few larger clonotypes, possibly memory cells re-expressing CD45RA. Findings for naive and memory subsets could not be checked against ground truth.

Two oligonucleotides, mixed equimolar, formed the beta constant-region primer covering TRBC1 and TRBC2. Ligated cDNA was amplified by four rounds of PCR with nested alpha and beta constant-region primers and SP2. TCRdb used MiXCR to reprocess the UMI-ligation and nested PCR reads, holding one entry per CDR3 protein. The data show around 83,000 distinct CDR3 sequences, about 10% seen once. After the first PCR, alpha and beta chain libraries were processed separately. CD8 T cells were positively selected from what remained after CD4 positive selection. Cells stained for CD3, CD4, CD8, CD45RA, CD27 and viability were sorted into four CD45RA/CD27 subsets. On this clonotype itself: Its antigen is unknown.

CDR3 length: 15 amino acids. CDR1 and CDR2 (germline): SGHTA, FQGNSA. Trimming removed 5 bases from V and 4 bases from J; junction bases left unmatched: 10. The sequence was collected from a human donor in good health. Specimen: naive CD4+ T cells from blood. The chain combines TRBV7-2 with TRBJ1-2, with 7 bases identical to TRBD1. The CDR3 region is CASSPQWGQLYGYTF. The CDR3 nucleotides are TGTGCCAGCAGCCCCCAGTGGGGACAGCTCTATGGCTACACCTTC.